These T cell receptor beta chains were read from a single sample in a study of low-dose radiotherapy and immunotherapy resistance in tumors. TCRdb analysed the reads with MiXCR anew, one entry per CDR3 protein. This table holds over 55,000 distinct CDR3 sequences, around 30% found once. Sequencing used PBMCs, obtained before treatment. Receptors originate from a female donor with ovarian cancer. The CDR3 runs from the conserved cysteine through the conserved F or W. Each record gives: J gene, V gene, clone size, D gene, CDR3 DNA, CDR3 protein. The D gene is left open where the match is weak. Some rows mark clone size as missing; the rest say once, few, many or name a class of expanded clone.

j_gene: TRBJ2-1; v_gene: TRBV11-3; abundance: many; d_gene: NA; CDR3nt: TGTGCCAGCAGCCCCGTGTCGGGGCCCTACAATGAGCAGTTCTTC; CDR3aa: CASSPVSGPYNEQFF
j_gene: TRBJ1-2; v_gene: TRBV20-1; abundance: many; d_gene: NA; CDR3nt: TGCAGTGCTAGCGGTCTGTCCTATGGCTACACCTTC; CDR3aa: CSASGLSYGYTF
j_gene: TRBJ1-2; v_gene: TRBV9; abundance: NA; d_gene: NA; CDR3nt: TGTGCCAGCAGCGTAGTGGCTAACTATGGCTACACCTTC; CDR3aa: CASSVVANYGYTF
j_gene: TRBJ2-5; v_gene: TRBV29-1; abundance: many; d_gene: TRBD1; CDR3nt: TGCAGCGGTTTCAGGGGGCTGGAGGAGACCCAGTACTTC; CDR3aa: CSGFRGLEETQYF
j_gene: TRBJ1-4; v_gene: TRBV19; abundance: NA; d_gene: NA; CDR3nt: TGTGCCAGTACCATCACAGGAGTTAATGAAAAACTGTTTTTT; CDR3aa: CASTITGVNEKLFF
j_gene: TRBJ1-5; v_gene: TRBV6-1; abundance: few; d_gene: NA; CDR3nt: TGTGCCAGCAGGCAGAGCAATCAGCCCCAGCATTTT; CDR3aa: CASRQSNQPQHF
j_gene: TRBJ1-1; v_gene: TRBV25-1; abundance: few; d_gene: TRBD1; CDR3nt: TGTGCCAGCAGCGGACAGGGTGAAGCTTTCTTT; CDR3aa: CASSGQGEAFF
j_gene: TRBJ2-7; v_gene: TRBV2; abundance: many; d_gene: NA; CDR3nt: TGTGCCAGCAAGGGTGTCTACGAGCAGTACTTC; CDR3aa: CASKGVYEQYF
j_gene: TRBJ2-4; v_gene: TRBV20-1; abundance: many; d_gene: NA; CDR3nt: TGCAGTGCGGACCAGTTAGCGTCGGGAAACATTCAGTACTTC; CDR3aa: CSADQLASGNIQYF
j_gene: TRBJ2-7; v_gene: TRBV20-1; abundance: many; d_gene: TRBD1; CDR3nt: TGCAGTGCCCCCGCCCCAGGGACAGGGGTGTGGAACGAGCAGTACTTC; CDR3aa: CSAPAPGTGVWNEQYF